This T cell receptor (beta chain) derives from a study of technical replicates of blood from a handful of donors. Clones were sequenced by immunoSEQ multiplex PCR, and TCRdb holds only the in-frame ones, with some missing. The sample lists approximately 58,000 clones, around 84% occurring once. The CDR3 extends over 15 amino acids. V shed 4 bases and J shed 2 bases, with 15 bases lying between them. Germline V gene sequence: CDR1 SEHNR, CDR2 FQNEAQ (reference sequence). The sequence was collected from a human donor in good health. Some clones in this sample may be carry-over from other donors' samples. This chain uses TRBV7-9 with TRBJ2-7; D perhaps matches TRBD2 (7 bases). Input material: PBMCs. CDR3 sequence reads: CASSWEGGGTYEQYF. CDR3 bases: TGTGCCAGCAGCTGGGAGGGGGGGGGTACCTACGAGCAGTACTTC. The full variable domain, its missing parts supplied by reference TRBV7-9 and TRBJ2-7, is DTGVSQNPRHKITKRGQNVTFRCDPISEHNRLYWYRQTLGQGPEFLTYFQNEAQLEKSRLLSDRFSAERPKGSFSTLEIQRTEQGDSAMYLCASSWEGGGTYEQYFGPGTRLTVT.